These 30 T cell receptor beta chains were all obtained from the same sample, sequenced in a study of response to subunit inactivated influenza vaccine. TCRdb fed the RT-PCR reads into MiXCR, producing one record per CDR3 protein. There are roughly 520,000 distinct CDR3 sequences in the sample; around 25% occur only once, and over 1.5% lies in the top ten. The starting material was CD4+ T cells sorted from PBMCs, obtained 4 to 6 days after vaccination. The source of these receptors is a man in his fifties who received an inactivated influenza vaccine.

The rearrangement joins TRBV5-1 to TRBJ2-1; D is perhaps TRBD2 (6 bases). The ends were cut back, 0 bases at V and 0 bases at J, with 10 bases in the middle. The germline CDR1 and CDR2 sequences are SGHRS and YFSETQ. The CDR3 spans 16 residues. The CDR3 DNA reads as TGCGCCAGCAGCTTGGGGCTGGGGGGCTCCTACAATGAGCAGTTCTTC. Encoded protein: CASSLGLGGSYNEQFF.

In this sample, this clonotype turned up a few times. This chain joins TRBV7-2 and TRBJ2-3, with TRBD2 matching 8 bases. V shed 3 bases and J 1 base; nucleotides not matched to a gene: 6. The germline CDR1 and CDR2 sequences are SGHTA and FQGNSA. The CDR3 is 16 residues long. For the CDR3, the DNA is TGTGCCAGCAGCTTGGTGGCGGGGGGACGCACAGATACGCAGTATTTT. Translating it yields CASSLVAGGRTDTQYF.

The CDR3 region is CASSPSRDRRKSLTDTQYF. The CDR3 DNA reads TGCGCCAGCAGCCCCTCCCGGGACCGTCGGAAGAGTCTCACAGATACGCAGTATTTT. V is TRBV23-1 and J is TRBJ2-3, with D perhaps being TRBD1 or TRBD2 (5 bases each). TRBV23-1 is an open reading frame whose function is uncertain. Trimming pared 6 bases from V and 2 bases from J, leaving 27 bases between. The CDR3 sequence is 19 residues long.

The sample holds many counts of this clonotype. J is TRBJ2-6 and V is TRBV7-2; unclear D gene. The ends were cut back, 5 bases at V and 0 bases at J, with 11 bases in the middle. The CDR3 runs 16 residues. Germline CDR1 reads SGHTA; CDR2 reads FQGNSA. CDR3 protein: CASSPRLISGANVLTF. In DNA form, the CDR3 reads TGTGCCAGCAGCCCTAGACTTATCTCTGGGGCCAACGTCCTGACTTTC.

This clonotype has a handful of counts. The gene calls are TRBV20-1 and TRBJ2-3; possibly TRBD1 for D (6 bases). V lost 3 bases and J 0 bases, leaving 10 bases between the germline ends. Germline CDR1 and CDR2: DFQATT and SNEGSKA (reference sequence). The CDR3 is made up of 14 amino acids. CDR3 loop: CSARDSQSTDTQYF. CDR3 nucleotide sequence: TGCAGTGCTAGGGACAGCCAAAGCACAGATACGCAGTATTTT.

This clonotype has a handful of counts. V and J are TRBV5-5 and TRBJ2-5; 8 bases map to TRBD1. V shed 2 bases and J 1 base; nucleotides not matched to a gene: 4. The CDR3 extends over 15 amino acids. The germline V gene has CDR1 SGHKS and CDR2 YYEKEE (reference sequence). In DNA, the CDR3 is TGTGCCAGCAGCTTAGGACAGGGCTTCCAAGAGACCCAGTACTTC. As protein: CASSLGQGFQETQYF.

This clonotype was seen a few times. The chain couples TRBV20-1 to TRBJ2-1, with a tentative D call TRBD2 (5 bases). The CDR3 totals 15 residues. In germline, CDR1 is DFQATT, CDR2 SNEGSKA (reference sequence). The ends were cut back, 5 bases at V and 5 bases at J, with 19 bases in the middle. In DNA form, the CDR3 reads TGCAGTGCTCGGAATGTCGCGGGTATACACAATGAGCAGTTCTTC. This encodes CSARNVAGIHNEQFF.

The CDR3 spells CASSQGDRPNYGYTF. The CDR3 DNA reads TGTGCCAGCAGCCAGGGGGACAGACCCAACTATGGCTACACCTTC. This chain uses TRBV4-2 with TRBJ1-2, with TRBD1 matching 7 bases. The germline V gene has CDR1 LGHNA and CDR2 YNFKEQ. V lost 3 bases to trimming and J lost 2 bases; unmatched junction nucleotides: 6. The CDR3 consists of 15 residues.

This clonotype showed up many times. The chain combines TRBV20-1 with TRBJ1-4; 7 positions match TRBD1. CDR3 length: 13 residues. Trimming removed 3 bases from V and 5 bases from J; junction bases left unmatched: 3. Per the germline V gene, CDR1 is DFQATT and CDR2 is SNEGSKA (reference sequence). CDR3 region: CSASRGGNEKLFF. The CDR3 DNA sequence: TGCAGTGCTAGCAGGGGGGGGAATGAAAAACTGTTTTTT.

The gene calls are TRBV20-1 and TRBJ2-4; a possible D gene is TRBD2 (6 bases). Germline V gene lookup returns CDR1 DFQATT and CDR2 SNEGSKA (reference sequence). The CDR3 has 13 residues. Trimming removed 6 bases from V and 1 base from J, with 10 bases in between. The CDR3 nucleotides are TGCAGTGCGTGGGGAGGCGCCAAAAACATTCAGTACTTC. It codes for CSAWGGAKNIQYF.

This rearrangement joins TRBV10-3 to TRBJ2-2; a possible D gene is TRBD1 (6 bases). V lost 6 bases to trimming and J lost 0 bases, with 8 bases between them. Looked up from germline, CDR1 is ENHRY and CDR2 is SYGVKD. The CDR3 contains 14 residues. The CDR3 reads CAIRGDTNTGELFF. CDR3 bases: TGTGCCATCAGGGGGGACACGAACACCGGGGAGCTGTTTTTT.

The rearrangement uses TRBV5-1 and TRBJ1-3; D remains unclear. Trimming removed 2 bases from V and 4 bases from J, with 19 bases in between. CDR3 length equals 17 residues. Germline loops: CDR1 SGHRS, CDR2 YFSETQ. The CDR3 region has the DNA TGCGCCAGCAGCTTCGCCCCGGGCGGCGGGCCCGGAAACACCATATATTTT. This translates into CASSFAPGGGPGNTIYF.

The CDR3 DNA reads as TGTGCCAGCAGCGTAGGTCGCGCGGGTGAAAAACTGTTTTTT. This codes for CASSVGRAGEKLFF. This sequence joins TRBV9 and TRBJ1-4, with D unclear. There are 14 residues in the CDR3. Germline-derived CDR1 and CDR2 are SGDLS and YYNGEE. Trimming shortened V by 0 bases and J by 7 bases, and 10 bases separated the two germline ends.

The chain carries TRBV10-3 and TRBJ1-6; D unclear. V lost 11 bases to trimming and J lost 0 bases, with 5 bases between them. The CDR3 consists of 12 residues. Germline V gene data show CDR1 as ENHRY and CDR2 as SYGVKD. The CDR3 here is CAASSYNSPLHF. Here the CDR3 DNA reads TGTGCCGCTTCCTCCTATAATTCACCCCTCCACTTT.

The CDR3 DNA sequence: TGTGCCAGCAGTTCAGTGACTAGCTACAATGAGCAGTTCTTC. As protein: CASSSVTSYNEQFF. The chain links TRBV27 to TRBJ2-1; D may be TRBD2 (6 bases). The length of the CDR3 is 14 residues. Trimming stripped 4 bases from V and 3 bases from J, with 10 bases between. Germline V gene sequence: CDR1 MNHEY, CDR2 SMNVEV (reference sequence).

CDR3 sequence (DNA): TGCAGTGCTAGCCGGACCGTCCGGGAGACCCAGTACTTC. Protein sequence: CSASRTVRETQYF. The rearrangement joins TRBV20-1 to TRBJ2-5; D is undetermined. This CDR3 is built from 13 residues. Germline V gene lookup returns CDR1 DFQATT and CDR2 SNEGSKA (reference sequence). Trimming cost V 3 bases and J 5 bases, with 13 bases left between them.

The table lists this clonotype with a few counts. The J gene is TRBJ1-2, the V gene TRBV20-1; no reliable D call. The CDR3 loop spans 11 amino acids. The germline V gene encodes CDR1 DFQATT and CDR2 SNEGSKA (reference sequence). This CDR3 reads CTTNRDPGYTF. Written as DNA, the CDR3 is TGCACAACCAACCGAGACCCTGGCTACACCTTC.

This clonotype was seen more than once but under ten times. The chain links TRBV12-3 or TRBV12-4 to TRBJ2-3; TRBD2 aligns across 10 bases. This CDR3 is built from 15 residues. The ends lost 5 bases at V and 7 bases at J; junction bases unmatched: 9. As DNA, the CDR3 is TGTGCCAGCAGTCCTTCTAGCGGGGGTGGGTATACGCAGTATTTT. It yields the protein CASSPSSGGGYTQYF.

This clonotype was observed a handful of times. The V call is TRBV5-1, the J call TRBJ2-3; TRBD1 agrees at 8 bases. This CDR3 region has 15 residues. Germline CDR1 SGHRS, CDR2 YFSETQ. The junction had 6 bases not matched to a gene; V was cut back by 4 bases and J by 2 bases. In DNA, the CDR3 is TGCGCCAGCAGCCAGGGACAGGCAAACACAGATACGCAGTATTTT. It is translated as CASSQGQANTDTQYF. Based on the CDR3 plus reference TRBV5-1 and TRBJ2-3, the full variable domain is KAGVTQTPRYLIKTRGQQVTLSCSPISGHRSVSWYQQTPGQGLQFLFEYFSETQRNKGNFPGRFSGRQFSNSRSEMNVSTLELGDSALYLCASSQGQANTDTQYFGPGTRLTVL.

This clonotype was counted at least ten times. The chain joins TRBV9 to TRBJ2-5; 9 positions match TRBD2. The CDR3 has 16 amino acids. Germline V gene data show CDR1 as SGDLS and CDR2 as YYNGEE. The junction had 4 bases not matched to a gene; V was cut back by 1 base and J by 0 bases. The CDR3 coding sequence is TGTGCCAGCAGCGTAATGGCGGGAGGGTACCAAGAGACCCAGTACTTC. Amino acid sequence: CASSVMAGGYQETQYF. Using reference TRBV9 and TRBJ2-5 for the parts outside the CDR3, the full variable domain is DSGVTQTPKHLITATGQRVTLRCSPRSGDLSVYWYQQSLDQGLQFLIQYYNGEERAKGNILERFSAQQFPDLHSELNLSSLELGDSALYFCASSVMAGGYQETQYFGPGTRLLVL.

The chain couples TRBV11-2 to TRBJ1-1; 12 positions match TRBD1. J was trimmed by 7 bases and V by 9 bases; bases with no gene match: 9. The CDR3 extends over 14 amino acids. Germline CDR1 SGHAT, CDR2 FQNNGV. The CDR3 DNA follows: TGTGCCAGTCTCAGGGACAGGGGGCAAATTGAAGCTTTCTTT. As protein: CASLRDRGQIEAFF.

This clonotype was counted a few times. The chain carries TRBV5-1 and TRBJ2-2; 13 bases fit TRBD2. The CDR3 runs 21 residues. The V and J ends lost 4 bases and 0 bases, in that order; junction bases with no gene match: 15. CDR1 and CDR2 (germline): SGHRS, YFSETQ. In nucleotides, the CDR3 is TGCGCCAGCAGCCCCACCCGACTAGCGGGGGGCCCAAGATCGAACACCGGGGAGCTGTTTTTT. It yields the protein CASSPTRLAGGPRSNTGELFF.

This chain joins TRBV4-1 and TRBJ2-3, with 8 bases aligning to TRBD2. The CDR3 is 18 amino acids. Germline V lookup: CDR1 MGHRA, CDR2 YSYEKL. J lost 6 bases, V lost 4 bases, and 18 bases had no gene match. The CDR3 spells CASSPRRIIGRGEDTQYF. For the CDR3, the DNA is TGCGCCAGCAGCCCCCGACGGATTATCGGGAGGGGGGAGGATACGCAGTATTTT.

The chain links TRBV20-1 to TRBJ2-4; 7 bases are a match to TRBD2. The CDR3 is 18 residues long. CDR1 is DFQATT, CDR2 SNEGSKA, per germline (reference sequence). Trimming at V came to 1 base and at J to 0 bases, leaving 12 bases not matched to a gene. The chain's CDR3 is CSARAYGTTSLAKNIQYF. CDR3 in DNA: TGCAGTGCTAGAGCCTATGGGACTACGTCTTTAGCCAAAAACATTCAGTACTTC.

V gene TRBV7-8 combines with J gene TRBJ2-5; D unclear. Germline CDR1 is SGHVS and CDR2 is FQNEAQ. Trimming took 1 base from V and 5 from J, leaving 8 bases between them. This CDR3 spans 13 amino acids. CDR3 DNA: TGTGCCAGCAGCTTAGGGGTGGTGGAGACCCAGTACTTC. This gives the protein CASSLGVVETQYF. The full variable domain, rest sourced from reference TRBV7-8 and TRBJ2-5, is GAGVSQSPRYKVAKRGQDVALRCDPISGHVSLFWYQQALGQGPEFLTYFQNEAQLDKSGLPSDRFFAERPEGSVSTLKIQRTQQEDSAVYLCASSLGVVETQYFGPGTRLLVL.

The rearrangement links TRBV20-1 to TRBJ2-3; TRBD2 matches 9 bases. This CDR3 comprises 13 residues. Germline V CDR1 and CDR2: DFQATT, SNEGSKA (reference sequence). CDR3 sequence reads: CTPTSGSTDTQYF. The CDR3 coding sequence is TGCACCCCAACTAGCGGGAGCACAGATACGCAGTATTTT.

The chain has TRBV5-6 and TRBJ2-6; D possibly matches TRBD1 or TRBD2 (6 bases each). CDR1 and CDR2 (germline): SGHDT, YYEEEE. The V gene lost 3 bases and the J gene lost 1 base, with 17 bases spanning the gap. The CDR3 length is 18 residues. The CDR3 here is CASSWRGGQISGANVLTF. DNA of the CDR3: TGTGCCAGCAGCTGGAGAGGGGGGCAAATTTCTGGGGCCAACGTCCTGACTTTC.

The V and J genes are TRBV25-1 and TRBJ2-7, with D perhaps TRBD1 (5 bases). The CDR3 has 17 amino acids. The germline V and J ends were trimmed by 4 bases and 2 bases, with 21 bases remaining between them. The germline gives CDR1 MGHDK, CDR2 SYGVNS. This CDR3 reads CASSVTWGAGSTYEQYF. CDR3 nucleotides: TGTGCCAGCAGTGTAACGTGGGGCGCAGGGTCAACCTACGAGCAGTACTTC.

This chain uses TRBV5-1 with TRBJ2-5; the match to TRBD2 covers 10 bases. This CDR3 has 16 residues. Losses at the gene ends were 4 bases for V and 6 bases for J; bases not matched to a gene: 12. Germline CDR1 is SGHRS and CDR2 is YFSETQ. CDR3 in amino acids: CASSVEIAGGGQTQYF. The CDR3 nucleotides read TGCGCCAGCAGCGTAGAGATAGCGGGGGGCGGCCAGACCCAGTACTTC.

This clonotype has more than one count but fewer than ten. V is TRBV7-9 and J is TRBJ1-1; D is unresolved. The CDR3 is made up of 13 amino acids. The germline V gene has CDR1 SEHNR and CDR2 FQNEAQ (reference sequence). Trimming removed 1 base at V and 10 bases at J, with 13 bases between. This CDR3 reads CASSLGTLDGAFF. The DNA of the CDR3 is TGTGCCAGCAGCTTAGGTACCCTGGACGGAGCTTTCTTT.